The next 18 T cell receptor beta chains were all read from a single sample in a study of shared clonotypes between healthy human individuals. Assay used: immunoSEQ multiplex PCR; TCRdb lists only in-frame clones, some missing. Altogether hundreds of thousands of clones are present, approximately 71% being singletons, with the ten largest covering around 12%. The sample taken for sequencing was PBMCs. These receptor sequences come from a woman aged 40 to 49 in good health. Some clones in this sample may be carry-over from other donors' samples.

This clone was recorded at least ten times. The chain employs TRBV25-1 and TRBJ1-6; D not certain. The CDR3 is 14 amino acids. Per the germline V gene, CDR1 is MGHDK and CDR2 is SYGVNS. V was shortened by 1 base and J by 10 bases, with 11 bases between the two germline ends. The DNA for the CDR3 is TGTGCCAGCAGTGAATCCCAGGCTCGGTCACCCCTCCACTTT. This codes for CASSESQARSPLHF.

The rearrangement uses TRBV7-9 and TRBJ1-2; D gene unclear. Germline V gene sequence: CDR1 SEHNR, CDR2 FQNEAQ (reference sequence). The V gene lost 3 bases and the J gene lost 8 bases, with 13 bases spanning the gap. The CDR3 spans 13 residues. The CDR3 region is CASSFDGPQGYTF. As DNA, the CDR3 is TGTGCCAGCAGCTTTGACGGACCCCAAGGCTACACCTTC.

For the CDR3, the DNA is TGTGCCAGCAGCCTCGACATTTCAAGCACAGATACGCAGTATTTT. Translation: CASSLDISSTDTQYF. V and J are TRBV7-3 and TRBJ2-3; the D is unclear. The CDR3 covers 15 residues. CDR1 is SGHTA and CDR2 is FQGTGA in the germline V gene. Trimming removed 5 bases at V and 0 bases at J, with 12 bases between. The full variable domain, its missing parts supplied by reference TRBV7-3 and TRBJ2-3, is GAGVSQTPSNKVTEKGKYVELRCDPISGHTALYWYRQSLGQGPEFLIYFQGTGAADDSGLPNDRFFAVRPEGSVSTLKIQRTERGDSAVYLCASSLDISSTDTQYFGPGTRLTVL.

The V gene is TRBV28, the J gene TRBJ1-6; D remains ambiguous. Germline lookup yields CDR1 MDHEN and CDR2 SYDVKM. CDR3 length equals 15 residues. Trimming stripped 2 bases from V and 8 bases from J, with 13 bases between. The CDR3 DNA reads TGTGCCAGCAGTTTAAGTGCTCCAAAGGATTCACCCCTCCACTTT. Its protein is CASSLSAPKDSPLHF.

V is TRBV5-6 and J is TRBJ1-1; D is undetermined. Deletions cut 4 bases from V and 5 bases from J, with 15 bases between. CDR1 and CDR2 from the germline V gene are SGHDT and YYEEEE. The CDR3 extends over 14 amino acids. The CDR3 loop reads CASSAMEVRTEAFF. CDR3 DNA: TGTGCCAGCAGCGCCATGGAAGTTAGGACTGAAGCTTTCTTT. Drawing the rest from reference TRBV5-6 and TRBJ1-1, the complete variable domain is DAGVTQSPTHLIKTRGQQVTLRCSPKSGHDTVSWYQQALGQGPQFIFQYYEEEERQRGNFPDRFSGHQFPNYSSELNVNALLLGDSALYLCASSAMEVRTEAFFGQGTRLTVV.

This clone was seen at least ten times. V usage is TRBV2 and J usage is TRBJ1-2, with D uncertain. Trimming removed 2 bases from V and 2 bases from J, with 9 bases in between. CDR1 and CDR2 from the germline V gene are SNHLY and FYNNEI. CDR3 length equals 14 residues. The CDR3 region is CASSERTVNYGYTF. The CDR3 nucleotides are TGTGCCAGCAGTGAACGCACCGTGAACTATGGCTACACCTTC.

The chain joins TRBV19 to TRBJ2-7, with TRBD1 matching 11 bases. CDR1 is LNHDA and CDR2 is SQIVND in the germline V gene (reference sequence). Trimming took 3 bases from V and 4 from J; bases not matched to a gene: 5. The CDR3 has 15 residues. The CDR3 DNA reads TGTGCCAGTAGTATTCGGGACAGGGGGAATTACGAGCAGTACTTC. Protein sequence: CASSIRDRGNYEQYF. The whole variable domain, remainder taken from reference TRBV19 and TRBJ2-7, is DGGITQSPKYLFRKEGQNVTLSCEQNLNHDAMYWYRQDPGQGLRLIYYSQIVNDFQKGDIAEGYSVSREKKESFPLTVTSAQKNPTAFYLCASSIRDRGNYEQYFGPGTRLTVT.

The chain uses TRBV7-2 and TRBJ1-2; TRBD1 matches at 8 bases. The germline V gene encodes CDR1 SGHTA and CDR2 FQGNSA. This CDR3 spans 14 amino acids. The V gene end was trimmed by 3 bases and the J gene end by 4 bases; junction bases not matched to a gene: 4. The CDR3 loop reads CASSLKGQAYGYTF. The CDR3 coding sequence is TGTGCCAGCAGCTTGAAGGGACAGGCCTATGGCTACACCTTC.

V is TRBV29-1 and J is TRBJ2-4; the D gene is possibly TRBD1 (5 bases). The CDR3 totals 11 residues. Trimming stripped 7 bases from V and 7 bases from J, with 11 bases between. CDR1 is SQVTM and CDR2 is ANQGSEA in the germline V gene. In DNA, the CDR3 is TGCAGCGCGGGTAAGGGGAACATTCAGTACTTC. It codes for CSAGKGNIQYF.

The J gene is TRBJ1-3, the V gene TRBV6-5; D call uncertain. V was shortened by 7 bases and J by 4 bases, with 14 bases between the two germline ends. CDR3 length equals 14 residues. From germline, CDR1 is MNHEY and CDR2 SVGAGI. The CDR3 bases are TGTGCCAGCAACCCTGGAGGCGAGGGAAACACCATATATTTT. Protein sequence: CASNPGGEGNTIYF.

This clone was seen a few times. The rearrangement uses TRBV5-1 and TRBJ1-2; TRBD1 might be the D (6 bases). This CDR3 comprises 17 residues. Between the trimmed V and J ends, which lost 0 bases and 0 bases, there was a span of 15 bases. The germline V gene has CDR1 SGHRS and CDR2 YFSETQ. The CDR3 loop reads CASSLASTGTPNYGYTF. CDR3 coding DNA: TGCGCCAGCAGCTTGGCCTCGACCGGGACACCTAACTATGGCTACACCTTC. The full variable domain, in which reference TRBV5-1 and TRBJ1-2 provide the parts outside the CDR3, is KAGVTQTPRYLIKTRGQQVTLSCSPISGHRSVSWYQQTPGQGLQFLFEYFSETQRNKGNFPGRFSGRQFSNSRSEMNVSTLELGDSALYLCASSLASTGTPNYGYTFGSGTRLTVV.

The CDR3 region has the DNA TGTGCCAGCAGCTTTTTGGGGGCCACTAATGAAAAACTGTTTTTT. Translated: CASSFLGATNEKLFF. V gene TRBV11-2 combines with J gene TRBJ1-4; a weak D match, TRBD1 (6 bases). This CDR3 contains 15 residues. Germline CDR1 reads SGHAT; CDR2 reads FQNNGV. V lost 3 bases and J 2 bases, leaving 10 bases between the germline ends.

The chain is built from TRBV7-9 and TRBJ1-2; a weak D match, TRBD1 (5 bases). Germline assignment: CDR1 SEHNR and CDR2 FQNEAQ (reference sequence). CDR3 length: 13 residues. Trimming removed 5 bases from V and 8 bases from J, with 15 bases in between. In nucleotides, the CDR3 is TGTGCCAGCAGCACGAGCCGGGGGGACGGCTACACCTTC. Its protein is CASSTSRGDGYTF.

This clone was observed a few times. This chain links TRBV6-5 with TRBJ2-7; D not certain. Between the trimmed V and J ends, which lost 11 bases and 4 bases, there was a span of 15 bases. The CDR3 loop spans 12 amino acids. Germline assignment: CDR1 MNHEY and CDR2 SVGAGI. CDR3 residues: CARALGMYEQYF. CDR3 coding DNA: TGTGCCCGCGCGCTAGGTATGTACGAGCAGTACTTC.

In this sample, this clone turned up many times. The genes are TRBV7-2 and TRBJ2-5, with 8 bases identical to TRBD2. V gave up 1 base and J gave up 5 bases; unmatched junction bases: 3. The CDR3 covers 14 residues. Per germline, CDR1 SGHTA and CDR2 FQGNSA. CDR3 sequence reads: CASSLGGRTETQYF. In DNA form, the CDR3 reads TGTGCCAGCAGCTTAGGCGGGAGGACGGAGACCCAGTACTTC.

The V call is TRBV7-9, the J call TRBJ1-2; 8 positions match TRBD1. Germline CDR1 and CDR2: SEHNR and FQNEAQ (reference sequence). Unmatched junction bases numbered 11, after V lost 5 bases and J lost 6 bases. This CDR3 is 15 amino acids long. CDR3: CASSPPGTGLHGYTF. DNA of the CDR3: TGTGCCAGCAGCCCGCCCGGGACAGGATTGCATGGCTACACCTTC.

The chain recombines TRBV11-1 with TRBJ1-2; no firm D call. V was shortened by 3 bases and J by 6 bases, with 23 bases between the two germline ends. CDR3 size: 17 residues. The germline V gene has CDR1 SGHAT and CDR2 FQDESV (reference sequence). In DNA, the CDR3 is TGTGCCAGCAGCTTGACCGGAATGTCAAGGGCGCTACATGGCTACACCTTC. Translated: CASSLTGMSRALHGYTF.

The chain combines TRBV7-2 with TRBJ2-1, with TRBD2 as a possible D gene (6 bases). The CDR3 loop spans 12 amino acids. CDR1 is SGHTA and CDR2 is FQGNSA in the germline V gene. V lost 1 base to trimming and J lost 12 bases, with 10 bases between them. The CDR3: CASSLVGTGQFF. The CDR3 coding sequence is TGTGCCAGCAGCTTAGTTGGGACTGGGCAGTTCTTC. Supplemented by reference TRBV7-2 and TRBJ2-1, the full variable domain reads GAGVSQSPSNKVTEKGKDVELRCDPISGHTALYWYRQSLGQGLEFLIYFQGNSAPDKSGLPSDRFSAERTGGSVSTLTIQRTQQEDSAVYLCASSLVGTGQFFGPGTRLTVL.